The rows below give T cell receptor beta chains drawn from one sample of a study of T cell responses to AZD1222 COVID-19 vaccine. Libraries were prepared by immunoSEQ multiplex PCR; TCRdb keeps only in-frame clonotypes and omits some of them. The table records about 100,000 clones, 88% of them present only once. The sample was peripheral blood, taken on day 0 of AZD1222 vaccination. Receptor source: an adult in good health. CDR3s include the opening cysteine and the closing phenylalanine or tryptophan. D genes are given only for firm matches. Clone size, where shown, is once, few, many, or a class for clones that have expanded.

cdr3_length	v_call	clone_size	d_call	j_call	cdr3_nt	cdr3_aa
22	TRBV9	.	TRBD2	TRBJ2-5	TGTGCCAGCAGCGTAAATGTCCTGGGGGGGGATCTTACTCAGCGGGAGAAAGAGACCCAGTACTTC	CASSVNVLGGDLTQREKETQYF
14	TRBV10-3	.	.	TRBJ1-4	TGTGCCATCAGGGAAAGAGGGGATAATGAAAAACTGTTTTTT	CAIRERGDNEKLFF
14	TRBV5-1	few	.	TRBJ2-7	TGCGCCAGCAGCTTGGGCCTAGAGAGCTACGAGCAGTACTTC	CASSLGLESYEQYF
15	TRBV24-1	.	TRBD1	TRBJ1-1	TGTGCCACCAGTGACTCCGGGACAGGTGGGGTCGAGGCTTTCTTT	CATSDSGTGGVEAFF
16	TRBV30	.	TRBD1	TRBJ1-6	TGTGCCTGGCTTCCTTGGGAGGGACAGGGACGTTCACCCCTCCACTTT	CAWLPWEGQGRSPLHF
13	TRBV11-2	.	.	TRBJ1-4	TGTGCCAGCAGCTTAGGCCATCGGGAAAAACTGTTTTTT	CASSLGHREKLFF
16	TRBV9	.	.	TRBJ2-5	TGTGCCAGCAGCCAGCCGGGACATACCAGGCAAGAGACCCAGTACTTC	CASSQPGHTRQETQYF
13	TRBV24-1	.	TRBD2	TRBJ2-1	TGTGCCACCAGCGCTAGCGGGAGGAATGAGCAGTTCTTC	CATSASGRNEQFF
14	TRBV7-9	.	.	TRBJ2-2	TGTGCCAGCAGCTTTATCGGAAACACCGGGGAGCTGTTTTTT	CASSFIGNTGELFF
13	TRBV24-1	.	.	TRBJ1-2	TGTGCCACCAGTGATTCCGGCAGCTATGGCTACACCTTC	CATSDSGSYGYTF
15	TRBV18	.	TRBD2	TRBJ2-7	TGTGCCAGCTCGCCCGAGGGACTAGCGGTCTACGAGCAGTACTTC	CASSPEGLAVYEQYF
13	TRBV5-8	.	.	TRBJ2-7	TGTGCCAGCAGCTTGAGACTGACCTACGAGCAGTACTTC	CASSLRLTYEQYF
15	TRBV4-2	.	.	TRBJ1-6	TGTGCCAGCAGCCAAGACTGGTCTTATAATTCACCCCTCCACTTT	CASSQDWSYNSPLHF
16	TRBV28	once	TRBD1	TRBJ2-1	TGTGCCAGCAGTGGGCCGGGACAGCCGACCTACAATGAGCAGTTCTTC	CASSGPGQPTYNEQFF
18	TRBV28	.	.	TRBJ1-2	TGTGCCAGCAGTCCCCCCCGGGACCGGACAACTCGTGGCTATGGCTACACCTTC	CASSPPRDRTTRGYGYTF
12	TRBV27	.	.	TRBJ2-1	TGTGCCAGCAGTGTAGGGGGGACTGAGCAGTTCTTC	CASSVGGTEQFF
16	TRBV5-6	.	TRBD2	TRBJ2-1	TGTGCCAGCAGCTTCGTAGGCGGGAGTCTCTACAATGAGCAGTTCTTC	CASSFVGGSLYNEQFF
19	TRBV19	.	TRBD1	TRBJ1-5	TGTGCCAGTAGTTTTGGACAGGGAGAGGGGTCAGCCTGGGTTCACCCCCAGCATTTT	CASSFGQGEGSAWVHPQHF
15	TRBV5-6	.	.	TRBJ2-5	TGTGCCAGCAGCTTCGGACGCGCGATCCAAGAGACCCAGTACTTC	CASSFGRAIQETQYF
14	TRBV7-9	many	.	TRBJ1-1	TGTGCCAGCAGCTTAGGGGGTGGGAACACTGAAGCTTTCTTT	CASSLGGGNTEAFF
13	TRBV2	.	.	TRBJ1-2	TGTGCCAGCATTCAGAGAGAGTACTATGGCTACACCTTC	CASIQREYYGYTF
17	TRBV9	.	.	TRBJ2-7	TGTGCCAGCAGCGTAGATAAGCGCGTGGACAGAACCTACGAGCAGTACTTC	CASSVDKRVDRTYEQYF